The clone carrying this T cell receptor (beta chain) was observed a few times. TCRdb called the 5' RACE reads again in MiXCR, with one record for every CDR3 protein. Of hundreds of thousands of distinct CDR3 sequences listed, about 20% are singletons. The CDR3 contains 14 residues. V was clipped by 7 bases and J by 6 bases; unmatched bases: 7. Germline CDR1 and CDR2: MNHNS and SASEGT. This specimen belongs to a study of identical twins. This same sample was also part of a study on T cells expressing NK-cell markers.

The gene calls are TRBV6-1 and TRBJ2-1; 9 bases fit TRBD2. The receptor was isolated from a woman under 30 in good health. Sequenced material: PBMCs. As DNA, the CDR3 is TGTGCCAGCAAGGAGCGGGAGGTGGGCAATGAGCAGTTCTTC. This sequence encodes CASKEREVGNEQFF.